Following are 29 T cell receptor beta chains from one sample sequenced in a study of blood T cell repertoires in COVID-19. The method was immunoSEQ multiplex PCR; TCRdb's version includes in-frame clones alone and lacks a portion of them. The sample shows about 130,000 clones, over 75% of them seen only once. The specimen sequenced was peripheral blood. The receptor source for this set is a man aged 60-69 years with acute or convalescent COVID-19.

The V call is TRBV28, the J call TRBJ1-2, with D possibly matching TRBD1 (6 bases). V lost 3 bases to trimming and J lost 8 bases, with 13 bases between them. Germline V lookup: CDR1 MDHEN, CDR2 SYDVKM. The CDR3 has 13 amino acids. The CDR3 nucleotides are TGTGCCAGCAGTTTCATGGGGGCTCGGGGCTACACCTTC. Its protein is CASSFMGARGYTF.

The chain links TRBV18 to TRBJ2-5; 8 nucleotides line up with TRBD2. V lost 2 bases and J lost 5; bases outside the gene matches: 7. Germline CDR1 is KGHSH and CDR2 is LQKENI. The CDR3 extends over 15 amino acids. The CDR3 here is CASSPVGRAGETQYF. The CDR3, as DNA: TGTGCCAGCTCACCAGTCGGGAGGGCCGGCGAGACCCAGTACTTC.

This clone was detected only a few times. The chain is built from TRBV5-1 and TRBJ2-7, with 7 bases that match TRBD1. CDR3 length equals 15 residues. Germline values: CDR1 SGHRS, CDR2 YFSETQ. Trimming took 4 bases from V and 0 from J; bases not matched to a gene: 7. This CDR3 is CASSRRTGDSYEQYF. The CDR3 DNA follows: TGCGCCAGCAGCCGTCGAACAGGGGACTCCTACGAGCAGTACTTC.

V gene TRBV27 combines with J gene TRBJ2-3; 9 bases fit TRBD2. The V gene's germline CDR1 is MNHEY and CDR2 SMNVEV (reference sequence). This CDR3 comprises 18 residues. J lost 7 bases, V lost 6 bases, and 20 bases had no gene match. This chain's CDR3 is CASRTNYGGRARPHTQYF. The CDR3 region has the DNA TGTGCCAGCAGAACAAACTACGGCGGGAGGGCCAGGCCGCATACGCAGTATTTT.

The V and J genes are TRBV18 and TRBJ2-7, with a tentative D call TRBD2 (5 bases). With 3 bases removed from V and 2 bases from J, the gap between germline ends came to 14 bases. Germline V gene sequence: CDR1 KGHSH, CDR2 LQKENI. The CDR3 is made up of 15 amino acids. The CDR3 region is CASSPSLTTTYEQYF. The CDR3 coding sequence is TGTGCCAGCTCACCGTCATTGACTACTACCTACGAGCAGTACTTC.

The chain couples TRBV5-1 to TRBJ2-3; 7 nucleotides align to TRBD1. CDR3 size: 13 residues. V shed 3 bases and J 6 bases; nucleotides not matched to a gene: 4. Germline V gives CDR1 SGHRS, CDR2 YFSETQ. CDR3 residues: CASSSGQADTQYF. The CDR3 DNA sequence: TGCGCCAGCAGCTCCGGACAGGCGGATACGCAGTATTTT. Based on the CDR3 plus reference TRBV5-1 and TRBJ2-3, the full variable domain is KAGVTQTPRYLIKTRGQQVTLSCSPISGHRSVSWYQQTPGQGLQFLFEYFSETQRNKGNFPGRFSGRQFSNSRSEMNVSTLELGDSALYLCASSSGQADTQYFGPGTRLTVL.

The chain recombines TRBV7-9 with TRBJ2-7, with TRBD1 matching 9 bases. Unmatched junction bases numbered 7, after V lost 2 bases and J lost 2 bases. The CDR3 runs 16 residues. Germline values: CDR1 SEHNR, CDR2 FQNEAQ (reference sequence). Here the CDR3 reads CASSLPDRGIPYEQYF. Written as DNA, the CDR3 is TGTGCCAGCAGCTTACCGGACAGGGGAATCCCCTACGAGCAGTACTTC.

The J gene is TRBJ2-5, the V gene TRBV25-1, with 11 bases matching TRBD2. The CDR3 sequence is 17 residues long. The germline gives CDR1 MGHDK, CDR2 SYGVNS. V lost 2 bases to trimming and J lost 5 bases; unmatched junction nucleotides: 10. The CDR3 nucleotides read TGTGCCAGCAGTGAAGGGACTAGTGTAGCGGGAGGGGAGACCCAGTACTTC. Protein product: CASSEGTSVAGGETQYF.

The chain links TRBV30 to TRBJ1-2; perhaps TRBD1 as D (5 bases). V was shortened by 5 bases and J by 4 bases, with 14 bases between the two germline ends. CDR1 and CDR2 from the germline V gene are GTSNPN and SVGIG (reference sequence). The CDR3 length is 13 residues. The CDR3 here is CAWRGALGYGYTF. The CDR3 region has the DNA TGTGCCTGGCGTGGGGCGCTTGGCTATGGCTACACCTTC. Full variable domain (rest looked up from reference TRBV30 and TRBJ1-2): SQTIHQWPATLVQPVGSPLSLECTVEGTSNPNLYWYRQAAGRGLQLLFYSVGIGQISSEVPQNLSASRPQDRQFILSSKKLLLSDSGFYLCAWRGALGYGYTFGSGTRLTVV.

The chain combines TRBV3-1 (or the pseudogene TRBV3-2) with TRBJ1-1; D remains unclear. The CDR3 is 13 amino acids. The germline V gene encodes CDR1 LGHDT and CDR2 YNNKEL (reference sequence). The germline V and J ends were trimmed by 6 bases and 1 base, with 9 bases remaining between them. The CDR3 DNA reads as TGTGCCAGCAGTTCAGTACCGAACACTGAAGCTTTCTTT. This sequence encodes CASSSVPNTEAFF.

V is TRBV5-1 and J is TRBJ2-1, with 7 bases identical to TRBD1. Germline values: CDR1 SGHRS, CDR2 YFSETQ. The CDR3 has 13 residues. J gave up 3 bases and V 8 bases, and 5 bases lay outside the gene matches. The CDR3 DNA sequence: TGCGCCAGTCGACAGGGCCACTACAATGAGCAGTTCTTC. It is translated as CASRQGHYNEQFF.

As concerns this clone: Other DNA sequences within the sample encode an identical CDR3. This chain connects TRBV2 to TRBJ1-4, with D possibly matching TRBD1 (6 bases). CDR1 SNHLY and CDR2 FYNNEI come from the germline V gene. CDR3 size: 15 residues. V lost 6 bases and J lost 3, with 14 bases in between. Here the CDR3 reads CASSFAGAANEKLFF. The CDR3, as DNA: TGTGCCAGCAGCTTCGCAGGGGCGGCTAATGAAAAACTGTTTTTT.

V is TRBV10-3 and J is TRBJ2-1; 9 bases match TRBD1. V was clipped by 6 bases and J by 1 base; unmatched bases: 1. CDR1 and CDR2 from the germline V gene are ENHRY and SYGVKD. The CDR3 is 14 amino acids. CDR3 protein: CAIRGQGSYNEQFF. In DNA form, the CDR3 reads TGTGCCATCAGAGGACAGGGGTCCTACAATGAGCAGTTCTTC.

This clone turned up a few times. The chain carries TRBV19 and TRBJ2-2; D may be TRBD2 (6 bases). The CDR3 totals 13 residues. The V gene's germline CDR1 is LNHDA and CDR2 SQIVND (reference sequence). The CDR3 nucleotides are TGTGAAAAAAGGGCGGGGAGTACCGGGGAGCTGTTTTTT. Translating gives CEKRAGSTGELFF.

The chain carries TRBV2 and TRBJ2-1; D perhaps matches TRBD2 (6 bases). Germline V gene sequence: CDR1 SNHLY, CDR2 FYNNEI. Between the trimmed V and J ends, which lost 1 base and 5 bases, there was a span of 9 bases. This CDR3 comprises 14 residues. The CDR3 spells CASSEGGADNEQFF. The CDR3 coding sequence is TGTGCCAGCAGTGAAGGCGGGGCTGACAATGAGCAGTTCTTC.

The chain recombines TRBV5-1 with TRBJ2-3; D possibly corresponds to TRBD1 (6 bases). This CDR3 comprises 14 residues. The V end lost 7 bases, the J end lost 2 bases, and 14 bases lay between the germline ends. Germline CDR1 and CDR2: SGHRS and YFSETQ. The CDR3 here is CASAFNRDTDTQYF. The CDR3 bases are TGCGCCAGCGCCTTTAACAGGGACACAGATACGCAGTATTTT.

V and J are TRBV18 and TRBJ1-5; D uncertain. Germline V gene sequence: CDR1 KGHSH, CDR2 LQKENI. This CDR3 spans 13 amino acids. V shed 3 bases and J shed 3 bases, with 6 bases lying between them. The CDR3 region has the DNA TGTGCCAGCTCACCGTACAACAATCAGCCCCAGCATTTT. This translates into CASSPYNNQPQHF.

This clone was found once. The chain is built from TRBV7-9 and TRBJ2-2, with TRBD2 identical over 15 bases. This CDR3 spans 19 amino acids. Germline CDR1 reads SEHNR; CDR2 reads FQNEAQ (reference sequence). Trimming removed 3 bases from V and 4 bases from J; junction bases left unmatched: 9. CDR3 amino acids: CASSFRTSGRAYGTGELFF. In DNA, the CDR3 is TGTGCCAGCAGCTTCAGGACTAGCGGGAGGGCATACGGCACCGGGGAGCTGTTTTTT.

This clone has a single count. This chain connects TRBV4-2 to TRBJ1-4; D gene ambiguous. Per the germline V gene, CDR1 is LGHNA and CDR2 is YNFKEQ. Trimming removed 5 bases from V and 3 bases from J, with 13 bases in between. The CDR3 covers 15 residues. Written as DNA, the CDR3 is TGTGCCAGCAGCTACGCGGCTGACCCTAATGAAAAACTGTTTTTT. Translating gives CASSYAADPNEKLFF.

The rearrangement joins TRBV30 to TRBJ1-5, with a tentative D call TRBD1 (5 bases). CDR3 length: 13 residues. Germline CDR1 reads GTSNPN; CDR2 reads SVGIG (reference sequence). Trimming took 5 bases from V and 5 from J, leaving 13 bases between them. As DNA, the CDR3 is TGTGCCTGGGGTCGACAGATCGATCAGCCCCAGCATTTT. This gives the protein CAWGRQIDQPQHF.

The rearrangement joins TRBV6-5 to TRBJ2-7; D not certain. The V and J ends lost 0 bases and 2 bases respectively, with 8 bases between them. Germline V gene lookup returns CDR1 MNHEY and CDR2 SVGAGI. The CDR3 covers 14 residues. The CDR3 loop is CASSYSKTAYEQYF. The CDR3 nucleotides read TGTGCCAGCAGTTACTCGAAAACGGCCTACGAGCAGTACTTC.

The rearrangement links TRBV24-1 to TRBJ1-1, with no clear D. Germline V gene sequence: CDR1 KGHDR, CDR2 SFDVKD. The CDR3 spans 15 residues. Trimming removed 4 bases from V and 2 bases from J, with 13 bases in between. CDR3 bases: TGTGCCACCAGTGACTCGAGGGTTCTAAACACTGAAGCTTTCTTT. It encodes CATSDSRVLNTEAFF.

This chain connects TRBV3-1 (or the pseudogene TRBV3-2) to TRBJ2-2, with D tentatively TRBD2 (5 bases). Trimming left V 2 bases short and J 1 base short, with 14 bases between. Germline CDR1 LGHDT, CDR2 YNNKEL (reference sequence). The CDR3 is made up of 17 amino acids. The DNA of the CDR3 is TGTGCCAGCAGCCAAAATACACAGCGGCGGAACACCGGGGAGCTGTTTTTT. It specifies CASSQNTQRRNTGELFF.

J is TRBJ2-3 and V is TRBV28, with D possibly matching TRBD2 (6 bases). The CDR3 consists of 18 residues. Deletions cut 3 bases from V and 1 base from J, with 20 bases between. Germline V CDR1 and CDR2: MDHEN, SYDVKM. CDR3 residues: CASSFLSWRAHGTDTQYF. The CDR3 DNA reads TGTGCCAGCAGTTTCCTCTCCTGGAGGGCCCATGGCACAGATACGCAGTATTTT.

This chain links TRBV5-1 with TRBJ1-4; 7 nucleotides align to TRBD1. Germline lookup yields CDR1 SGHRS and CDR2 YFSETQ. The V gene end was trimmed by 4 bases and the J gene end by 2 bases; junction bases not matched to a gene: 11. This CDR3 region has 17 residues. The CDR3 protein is CASSKGAAPGTNEKLFF. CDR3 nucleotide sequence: TGCGCCAGCAGCAAGGGGGCGGCCCCGGGGACTAATGAAAAACTGTTTTTT.

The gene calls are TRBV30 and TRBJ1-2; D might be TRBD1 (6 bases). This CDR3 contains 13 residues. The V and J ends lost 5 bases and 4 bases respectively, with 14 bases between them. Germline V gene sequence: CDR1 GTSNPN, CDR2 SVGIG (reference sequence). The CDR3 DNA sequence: TGTGCCTGGGACAGGACGGGGGGCTATGGCTACACCTTC. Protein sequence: CAWDRTGGYGYTF.

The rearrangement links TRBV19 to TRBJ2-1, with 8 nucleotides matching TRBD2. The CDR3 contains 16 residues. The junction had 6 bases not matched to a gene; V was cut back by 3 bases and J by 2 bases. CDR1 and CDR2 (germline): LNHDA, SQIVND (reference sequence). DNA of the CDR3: TGTGCCAGTAGTATCCTGGCGGGAGGAGCCTACAATGAGCAGTTCTTC. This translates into CASSILAGGAYNEQFF. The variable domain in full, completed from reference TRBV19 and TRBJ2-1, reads DGGITQSPKYLFRKEGQNVTLSCEQNLNHDAMYWYRQDPGQGLRLIYYSQIVNDFQKGDIAEGYSVSREKKESFPLTVTSAQKNPTAFYLCASSILAGGAYNEQFFGPGTRLTVL.

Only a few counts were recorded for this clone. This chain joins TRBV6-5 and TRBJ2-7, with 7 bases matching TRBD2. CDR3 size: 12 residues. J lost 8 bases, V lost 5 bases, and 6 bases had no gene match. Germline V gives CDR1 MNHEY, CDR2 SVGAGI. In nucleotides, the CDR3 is TGTGCCAGCAGTCGAAGCGGGGAGCAGCAGTACTTC. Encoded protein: CASSRSGEQQYF.

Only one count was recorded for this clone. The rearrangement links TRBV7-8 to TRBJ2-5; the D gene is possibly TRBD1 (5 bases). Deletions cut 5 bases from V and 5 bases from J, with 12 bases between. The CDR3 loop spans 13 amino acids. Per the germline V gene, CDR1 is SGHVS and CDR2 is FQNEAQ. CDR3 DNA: TGTGCCAGCAGCGTAAACCAGGGCGAGACCCAGTACTTC. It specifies CASSVNQGETQYF.